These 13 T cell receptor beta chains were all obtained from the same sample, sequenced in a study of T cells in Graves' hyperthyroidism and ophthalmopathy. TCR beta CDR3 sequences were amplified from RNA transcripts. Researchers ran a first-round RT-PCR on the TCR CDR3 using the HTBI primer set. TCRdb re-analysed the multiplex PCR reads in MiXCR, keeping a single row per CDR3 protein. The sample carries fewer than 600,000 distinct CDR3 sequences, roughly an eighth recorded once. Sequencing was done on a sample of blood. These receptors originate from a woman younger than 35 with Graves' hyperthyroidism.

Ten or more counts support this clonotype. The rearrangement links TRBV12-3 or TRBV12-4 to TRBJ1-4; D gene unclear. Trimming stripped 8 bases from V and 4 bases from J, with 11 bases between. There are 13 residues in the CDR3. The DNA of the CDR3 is TGTGCCAGCCGAGGGAGAGTTAATGAAAAACTGTTTTTT. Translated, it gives CASRGRVNEKLFF.

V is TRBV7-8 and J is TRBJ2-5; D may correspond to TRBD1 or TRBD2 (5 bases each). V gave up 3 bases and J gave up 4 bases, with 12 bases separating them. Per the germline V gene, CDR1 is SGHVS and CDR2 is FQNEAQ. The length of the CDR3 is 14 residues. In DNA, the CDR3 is TGTGCCAGCAGCTTTGGGGCAGGGACAGAGACCCAGTACTTC. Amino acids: CASSFGAGTETQYF.

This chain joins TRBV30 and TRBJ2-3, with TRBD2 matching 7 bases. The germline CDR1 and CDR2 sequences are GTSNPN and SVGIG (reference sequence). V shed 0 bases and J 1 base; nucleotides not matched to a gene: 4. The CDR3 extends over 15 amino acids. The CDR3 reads CAWSVGGGGTDTQYF. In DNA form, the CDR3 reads TGTGCCTGGAGTGTTGGGGGGGGGGGCACAGATACGCAGTATTTT.

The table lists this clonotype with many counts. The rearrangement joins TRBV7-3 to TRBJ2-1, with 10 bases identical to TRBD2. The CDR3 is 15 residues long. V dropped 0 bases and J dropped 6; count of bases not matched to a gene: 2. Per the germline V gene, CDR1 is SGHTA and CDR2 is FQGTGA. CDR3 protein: CASSLTGLATNEQFF. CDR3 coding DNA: TGTGCCAGCAGCTTAACGGGACTAGCGACCAATGAGCAGTTCTTC.

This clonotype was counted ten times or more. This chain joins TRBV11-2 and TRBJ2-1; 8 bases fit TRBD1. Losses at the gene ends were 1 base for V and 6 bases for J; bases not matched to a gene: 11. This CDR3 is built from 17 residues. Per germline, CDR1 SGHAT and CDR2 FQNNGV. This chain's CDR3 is CASSLAFRDRHSNEQFF. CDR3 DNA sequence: TGTGCCAGCAGCTTAGCTTTCCGGGACAGGCATTCCAATGAGCAGTTCTTC.

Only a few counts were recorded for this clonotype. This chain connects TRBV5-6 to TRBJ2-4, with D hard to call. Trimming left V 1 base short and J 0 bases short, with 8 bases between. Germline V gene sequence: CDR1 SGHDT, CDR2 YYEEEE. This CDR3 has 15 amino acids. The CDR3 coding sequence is TGTGCCAGCAGCTTGATCCAACTAGCCAAAAACATTCAGTACTTC. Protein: CASSLIQLAKNIQYF.

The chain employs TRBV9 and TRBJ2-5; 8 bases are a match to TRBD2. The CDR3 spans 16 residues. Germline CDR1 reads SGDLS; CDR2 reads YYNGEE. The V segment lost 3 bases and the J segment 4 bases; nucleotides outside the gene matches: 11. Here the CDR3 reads CASSAGGGGRPETQYF. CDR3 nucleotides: TGTGCCAGCAGCGCTGGGGGCGGGGGGCGGCCAGAGACCCAGTACTTC.

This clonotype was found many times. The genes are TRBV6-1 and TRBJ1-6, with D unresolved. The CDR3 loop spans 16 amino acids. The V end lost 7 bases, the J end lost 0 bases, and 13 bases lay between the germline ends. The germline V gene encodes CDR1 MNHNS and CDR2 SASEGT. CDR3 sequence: CASIEQRSSYNSPLHF. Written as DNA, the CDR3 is TGTGCCAGCATAGAACAGCGGAGCTCCTATAATTCACCCCTCCACTTT.

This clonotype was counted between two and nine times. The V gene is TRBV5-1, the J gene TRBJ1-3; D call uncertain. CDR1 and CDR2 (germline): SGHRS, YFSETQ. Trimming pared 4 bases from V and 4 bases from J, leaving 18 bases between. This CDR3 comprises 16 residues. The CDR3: CASSHGWSSVGNTIYF. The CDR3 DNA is TGCGCCAGCAGCCATGGGTGGAGTTCGGTGGGAAACACCATATATTTT.

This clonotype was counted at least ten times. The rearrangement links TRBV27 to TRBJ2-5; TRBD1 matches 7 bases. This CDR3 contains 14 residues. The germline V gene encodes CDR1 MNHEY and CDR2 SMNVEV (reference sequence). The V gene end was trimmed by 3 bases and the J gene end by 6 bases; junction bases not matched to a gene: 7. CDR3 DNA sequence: TGTGCCAGCAGTTTGCAGGGGGATGGGAAGACCCAGTACTTC. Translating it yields CASSLQGDGKTQYF.

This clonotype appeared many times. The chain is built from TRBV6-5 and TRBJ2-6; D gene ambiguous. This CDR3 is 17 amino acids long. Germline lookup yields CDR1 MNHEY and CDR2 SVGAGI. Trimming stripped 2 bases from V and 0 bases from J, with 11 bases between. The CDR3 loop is CASSYGSLISGANVLTF. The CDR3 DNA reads TGTGCCAGCAGTTACGGCAGCCTTATCTCTGGGGCCAACGTCCTGACTTTC.

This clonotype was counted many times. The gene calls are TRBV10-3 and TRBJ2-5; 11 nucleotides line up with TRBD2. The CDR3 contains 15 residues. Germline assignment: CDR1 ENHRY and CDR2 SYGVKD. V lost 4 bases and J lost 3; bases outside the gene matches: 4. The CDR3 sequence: CAISGGSGREETQYF. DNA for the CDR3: TGTGCCATCAGTGGTGGTAGCGGGAGGGAAGAGACCCAGTACTTC.

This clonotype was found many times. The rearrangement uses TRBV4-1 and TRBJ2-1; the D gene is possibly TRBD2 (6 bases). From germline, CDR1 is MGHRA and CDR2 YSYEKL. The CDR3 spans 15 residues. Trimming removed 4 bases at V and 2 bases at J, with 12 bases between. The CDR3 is CASSLLGGTYNEQFF. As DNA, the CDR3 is TGCGCCAGCAGCCTCCTCGGAGGGACCTACAATGAGCAGTTCTTC.